This TCR beta chain was found in a study of OX40 agonist ivuxolimab in advanced cancers. Study in general: Ivuxolimab, which patients received intravenously every 2 weeks, was dosed at 0.01 to 10 mg/kg.

This CDR3 has 15 residues. Unmatched junction bases numbered 11, after V lost 6 bases and J lost 4 bases. Germline V gene sequence: CDR1 SGHTA, CDR2 FQGTGA. Repertoires were generated with immunoSEQ multiplex PCR, while TCRdb's copy carries only in-frame clones and drops some. The table records 85,000 to 100,000 clones, around 85% of them present only once. The chain couples TRBV7-3 to TRBJ1-1; 7 bases are a match to TRBD1. This sequence was found in an adult with an advanced solid tumor such as melanoma, head and neck, liver or kidney cancer. The sequences come from CD4+ or CD8+ T cells sorted from blood, collected in a trial of the OX40 agonist ivuxolimab. The CDR3 DNA reads TGTGCCAGCAGGGTTAGACAGGGTGAGGGCACTGAAGCTTTCTTT. This codes for CASRVRQGEGTEAFF.